This is a list of T cell receptor beta chains from one sample in a study of blood T cell repertoires in COVID-19. Only in-frame clones appear in the TCRdb table, and some are missing; sequencing was by immunoSEQ multiplex PCR. The table shows about 150,000 clones, with roughly 88% occurring only once. Material for sequencing was PBMCs or T cells enriched from blood (not recorded which). All receptors derive from a woman between 45 and 60 years old who had recovered from COVID-19. Both conserved end residues are part of each CDR3. Fields, in order: D gene, V gene, clone size, J gene, CDR3 DNA, CDR3 protein. A D gene is named only where the DNA matches it firmly. Clone size is not always given. Where it is, it says once, few, many or a class for expanded clones.

d_gene: -
v_gene: TRBV6-5
abundance: -
j_gene: TRBJ1-1
CDR3nt: TGTGCCAGCAGTTACTCTCGGGGGTCGGGGGGGTCAGCTTTCTTT
CDR3aa: CASSYSRGSGGSAFF

d_gene: TRBD1
v_gene: TRBV6-5
abundance: -
j_gene: TRBJ2-1
CDR3nt: TGTGCCAGCCGAACCCCGGGACAGGGGTACAATGAGCAGTTCTTC
CDR3aa: CASRTPGQGYNEQFF

d_gene: -
v_gene: TRBV9
abundance: -
j_gene: TRBJ2-3
CDR3nt: TGTGCCAGCAGCGTAGTTTTGGACTCCACAGATACGCAGTATTTT
CDR3aa: CASSVVLDSTDTQYF

d_gene: -
v_gene: TRBV7-8
abundance: -
j_gene: TRBJ2-7
CDR3nt: TGTGCCAGCAGCCCCGGCGGGTCCTACGAGCAGTACTTC
CDR3aa: CASSPGGSYEQYF

d_gene: TRBD1
v_gene: TRBV7-2
abundance: -
j_gene: TRBJ2-2
CDR3nt: TGTGCCAGCAGCCATCGGACAGGGTTCACCGGGGAGCTGTTTTTT
CDR3aa: CASSHRTGFTGELFF

d_gene: TRBD2
v_gene: TRBV27
abundance: few
j_gene: TRBJ2-6
CDR3nt: TGTGCCAGCAGTTTATTACTAGCGGGGTCCTCTGGGGCCAACGTCCTGACTTTC
CDR3aa: CASSLLLAGSSGANVLTF

d_gene: TRBD1
v_gene: TRBV10-3
abundance: -
j_gene: TRBJ1-5
CDR3nt: TGTGCCATCAGTGAGTCGAACAGGGGTAGCAATCAGCCCCAGCATTTT
CDR3aa: CAISESNRGSNQPQHF

d_gene: -
v_gene: TRBV19
abundance: few
j_gene: TRBJ1-6
CDR3nt: TGTGCCAGTAGTATACGGGTACGGGGGAGAGATTCACCCCTCCACTTT
CDR3aa: CASSIRVRGRDSPLHF

d_gene: -
v_gene: TRBV7-8
abundance: few
j_gene: TRBJ1-2
CDR3nt: TGTGCCAGCAGCGGTAGACTGGGGCAGTATGGCTACACCTTC
CDR3aa: CASSGRLGQYGYTF

d_gene: TRBD1
v_gene: TRBV6-5
abundance: -
j_gene: TRBJ1-1
CDR3nt: TGTGCCAGCAGGAGTAGGGACAGGATTACTGAAGCTTTCTTT
CDR3aa: CASRSRDRITEAFF

d_gene: TRBD2
v_gene: TRBV11-2
abundance: once
j_gene: TRBJ2-3
CDR3nt: TGTGCCAGCAGCTTAAGGGGACTAGCAACAGATACGCAGTATTTT
CDR3aa: CASSLRGLATDTQYF

d_gene: -
v_gene: TRBV4-3
abundance: -
j_gene: TRBJ1-1
CDR3nt: TGCGCCAGCAGCCTTTTACAGGGAAACACTGAAGCTTTCTTT
CDR3aa: CASSLLQGNTEAFF

d_gene: -
v_gene: TRBV11-2
abundance: -
j_gene: TRBJ2-2
CDR3nt: TGTGCCAGCAGGACTACAGGGTTACACACCGGGGAGCTGTTTTTT
CDR3aa: CASRTTGLHTGELFF

d_gene: -
v_gene: TRBV7-9
abundance: -
j_gene: TRBJ1-6
CDR3nt: TGTGCCAGCAGCTTAGAATCGTTGAATTCACCCCTCCACTTT
CDR3aa: CASSLESLNSPLHF

d_gene: TRBD2
v_gene: TRBV6-2/TRBV6-3
abundance: -
j_gene: TRBJ2-7
CDR3nt: TGTGCCAGCAGTGACGCCGGCGGGGGCTCCTACGAGCAGTACTTC
CDR3aa: CASSDAGGGSYEQYF

d_gene: TRBD1
v_gene: TRBV29-1
abundance: once
j_gene: TRBJ1-1
CDR3nt: TGCAGCGTTGAAGCTCCCTTTGGACAGGGTACTGAAGCTTTCTTT
CDR3aa: CSVEAPFGQGTEAFF

d_gene: TRBD2
v_gene: TRBV5-1
abundance: -
j_gene: TRBJ2-3
CDR3nt: TGCGCCAGCAGCTTGGTCGGGGGGGCTATAGATACGCAGTATTTT
CDR3aa: CASSLVGGAIDTQYF

d_gene: TRBD2
v_gene: TRBV7-8
abundance: -
j_gene: TRBJ2-5
CDR3nt: TGTGCCAGCCGACTCCCTAGCGGGGCCGTCCAAGAGACCCAGTACTTC
CDR3aa: CASRLPSGAVQETQYF

d_gene: TRBD1
v_gene: TRBV2
abundance: once
j_gene: TRBJ2-3
CDR3nt: TGTGCCAGCAGTACCTGGGACAGACGGACAGATACGCAGTATTTT
CDR3aa: CASSTWDRRTDTQYF

d_gene: TRBD1
v_gene: TRBV9
abundance: -
j_gene: TRBJ2-3
CDR3nt: TGTGCCAGCAGCGCGCCGGGACAGGGGTTCCCAGATACGCAGTATTTT
CDR3aa: CASSAPGQGFPDTQYF

d_gene: TRBD1
v_gene: TRBV30
abundance: -
j_gene: TRBJ1-5
CDR3nt: TGTGCCTGGAGAGAGACAGGGGGCTTGAATCAGCCCCAGCATTTT
CDR3aa: CAWRETGGLNQPQHF

d_gene: -
v_gene: TRBV11-3
abundance: -
j_gene: TRBJ2-7
CDR3nt: TGTGCCAGCAGCTTAGGACAGGCGAGCTCCTACGAGCAGTACTTC
CDR3aa: CASSLGQASSYEQYF

d_gene: -
v_gene: TRBV9
abundance: -
j_gene: TRBJ2-2
CDR3nt: TGTGCCAGCAGCGTAGGTGGGGGCTTAACCGGGGAGCTGTTTTTT
CDR3aa: CASSVGGGLTGELFF

d_gene: TRBD1
v_gene: TRBV5-3
abundance: -
j_gene: TRBJ2-7
CDR3nt: TGTGCCAGAAGCTTGGGGTCGGGACAGGGACGCTACGAGCAGTACTTC
CDR3aa: CARSLGSGQGRYEQYF

d_gene: TRBD2
v_gene: TRBV4-3
abundance: -
j_gene: TRBJ2-3
CDR3nt: TGCGCCAGCAGCCAACGGGGGGTTGGGACAGATACGCAGTATTTT
CDR3aa: CASSQRGVGTDTQYF

d_gene: -
v_gene: TRBV18
abundance: -
j_gene: TRBJ2-1
CDR3nt: TGTGCCAGCTCACCACCAGGACTGCAGGAAAACAATGAGCAGTTCTTC
CDR3aa: CASSPPGLQENNEQFF

d_gene: -
v_gene: TRBV2
abundance: -
j_gene: TRBJ1-4
CDR3nt: TGTGCCAGCAGTGAAATCCAAAACGTAGCAACTAATGAAAAACTGTTTTTT
CDR3aa: CASSEIQNVATNEKLFF

d_gene: TRBD1
v_gene: TRBV5-4
abundance: -
j_gene: TRBJ1-6
CDR3nt: TGTGCCAGCAGCGCGCCGGGACAGGTGAACAATTCACCCCTCCACTTT
CDR3aa: CASSAPGQVNNSPLHF

d_gene: -
v_gene: TRBV2
abundance: -
j_gene: TRBJ2-5
CDR3nt: TGTGCCAGTAGCCGAGGGCAAGAGACCCAGTACTTC
CDR3aa: CASSRGQETQYF

d_gene: TRBD1
v_gene: TRBV19
abundance: -
j_gene: TRBJ1-5
CDR3nt: TGTGCCAGTCGGGACAGGGGGCAAAGTCAGCCCCAGCATTTT
CDR3aa: CASRDRGQSQPQHF

d_gene: -
v_gene: TRBV27
abundance: once
j_gene: TRBJ1-4
CDR3nt: TGTGCCAGCAGAACAACATTTGCAACTAATGAAAAACTGTTTTTT
CDR3aa: CASRTTFATNEKLFF

d_gene: TRBD1
v_gene: TRBV7-9
abundance: -
j_gene: TRBJ1-2
CDR3nt: TGTGCCAGCAGCTTAGGGGCAACGACAGGGCTGGATGGCTACACCTTC
CDR3aa: CASSLGATTGLDGYTF

d_gene: -
v_gene: TRBV7-6
abundance: once
j_gene: TRBJ2-3
CDR3nt: TGTGCCAGCAGCCCATTTCGATTCGGGGGTCTCACAGATACGCAGTATTTT
CDR3aa: CASSPFRFGGLTDTQYF

d_gene: TRBD1
v_gene: TRBV18
abundance: -
j_gene: TRBJ2-2
CDR3nt: TGTGCCAGCTCTCACCGGGACAGGGTATTGGACACCGGGGAGCTGTTTTTT
CDR3aa: CASSHRDRVLDTGELFF

d_gene: TRBD2
v_gene: TRBV24-1
abundance: -
j_gene: TRBJ2-5
CDR3nt: TGTGCCACCAGTGATTTTCCCAGCGGGGGGCTCAAAGAGACCCAGTACTTC
CDR3aa: CATSDFPSGGLKETQYF

d_gene: -
v_gene: TRBV19
abundance: -
j_gene: TRBJ2-3
CDR3nt: TGTGCCAGTAGTATAACGGTTGAAACAGATACGCAGTATTTT
CDR3aa: CASSITVETDTQYF

d_gene: TRBD2
v_gene: TRBV6-5
abundance: -
j_gene: TRBJ2-7
CDR3nt: TGTGCCAGCAGCCAACCGGGGGGGGCGTACGAGCAGTACTTC
CDR3aa: CASSQPGGAYEQYF

d_gene: -
v_gene: TRBV6-6
abundance: -
j_gene: TRBJ1-2
CDR3nt: TGTGCCAGCACCCCTGAGGGAGCCCTAGGCTATGGCTACACCTTC
CDR3aa: CASTPEGALGYGYTF

d_gene: TRBD1
v_gene: TRBV19
abundance: many
j_gene: TRBJ1-1
CDR3nt: TGTGCCAGTAATCCGACAGGGTTAATTACTGAAGCTTTCTTT
CDR3aa: CASNPTGLITEAFF

d_gene: -
v_gene: TRBV13
abundance: -
j_gene: TRBJ2-5
CDR3nt: TGTGCCAGCAGCTTAGCCGAGGGCCAAGAGACCCAGTACTTC
CDR3aa: CASSLAEGQETQYF

d_gene: -
v_gene: TRBV5-4
abundance: once
j_gene: TRBJ2-7
CDR3nt: TGTGCCAGCAACCAAGACGGCGGTACCTACGAGCAGTACTTC
CDR3aa: CASNQDGGTYEQYF

d_gene: TRBD2
v_gene: TRBV20-1
abundance: -
j_gene: TRBJ2-5
CDR3nt: TGCAGTGCTAGTAAGGCTATGGCTAGCGGCCAAGAGACCCAGTACTTC
CDR3aa: CSASKAMASGQETQYF

d_gene: -
v_gene: TRBV7-2
abundance: -
j_gene: TRBJ2-7
CDR3nt: TGTGCCAGCAGGAAAGATCAGGGGCTAACCTCCTACGAGCAGTACTTC
CDR3aa: CASRKDQGLTSYEQYF

d_gene: -
v_gene: TRBV9
abundance: -
j_gene: TRBJ2-1
CDR3nt: TGTGCCAGCAGCCGAGGGGACTTCAACAATGAGCAGTTCTTC
CDR3aa: CASSRGDFNNEQFF

d_gene: TRBD1
v_gene: TRBV19
abundance: -
j_gene: TRBJ2-2
CDR3nt: TGTGCCAGTAGTGTGGACAGGGGGCCCGGGGAGCTGTTTTTT
CDR3aa: CASSVDRGPGELFF

d_gene: TRBD1
v_gene: TRBV5-4
abundance: -
j_gene: TRBJ2-7
CDR3nt: TGTGCCAGCAGCGCTAGGGACAGGGGATACGAGCAGTACTTC
CDR3aa: CASSARDRGYEQYF

d_gene: -
v_gene: TRBV4-1
abundance: -
j_gene: TRBJ2-2
CDR3nt: TGCGCCAGCAGCCACCTGTTTGTGACCGGGGAGCTGTTTTTT
CDR3aa: CASSHLFVTGELFF

d_gene: TRBD1
v_gene: TRBV4-1
abundance: -
j_gene: TRBJ1-5
CDR3nt: TGCGCCAGCAGCCAAGAAACTCAGGGGGCCCAGCATTTT
CDR3aa: CASSQETQGAQHF

d_gene: -
v_gene: TRBV6-5
abundance: -
j_gene: TRBJ1-1
CDR3nt: TGTGCCAGCAGGACTATGAACACTGAAGCTTTCTTT
CDR3aa: CASRTMNTEAFF

d_gene: TRBD1
v_gene: TRBV5-4
abundance: -
j_gene: TRBJ1-1
CDR3nt: TGTGCCAGCAGACCAGGACAGGGGGCTGAAGCTTTCTTT
CDR3aa: CASRPGQGAEAFF

d_gene: -
v_gene: TRBV7-9
abundance: -
j_gene: TRBJ2-4
CDR3nt: TGTGCATGGGGAGGAGGCGGCAAAAACATTCAGTACTTC
CDR3aa: CAWGGGGKNIQYF

d_gene: TRBD1
v_gene: TRBV6-5
abundance: -
j_gene: TRBJ1-6
CDR3nt: TGTGCCAGCAGTACCACCGGGACAGTTACTTCACCCCTCCACTTT
CDR3aa: CASSTTGTVTSPLHF

d_gene: TRBD2
v_gene: TRBV24-1
abundance: -
j_gene: TRBJ2-3
CDR3nt: TGTGCCACCAGTGAACCCAGTGCTAGCGGGGGGTATGATACGCAGTATTTT
CDR3aa: CATSEPSASGGYDTQYF

d_gene: TRBD1
v_gene: TRBV15
abundance: -
j_gene: TRBJ2-3
CDR3nt: TGTGCCACCAGTCCTGCAGGGGGCGAAACAGATACGCAGTATTTT
CDR3aa: CATSPAGGETDTQYF

d_gene: -
v_gene: TRBV6-5
abundance: -
j_gene: TRBJ2-7
CDR3nt: TGTGCCAGCAGTTACATTCAAGGGGGGGCCTACGAGCAGTACTTC
CDR3aa: CASSYIQGGAYEQYF